This T cell receptor (beta chain) was retrieved from a study of patients and donors after allogeneic stem cell transplantation. From the RT-PCR reads, TCRdb called clonotypes with MiXCR, one entry per CDR3 protein. The sample has some 880,000 distinct CDR3 sequences; about a sixth are singletons. The length of the CDR3 is 15 residues. V was clipped by 0 bases and J by 8 bases; unmatched bases: 7. The germline gives CDR1 SGHTA, CDR2 FQGTGA. The chain links TRBV7-3 to TRBJ2-1; 7 positions match TRBD2. The TCR comes from a human donor who was either an allogeneic HSCT recipient or a stem cell or donor lymphocyte infusion donor (not recorded which). It is not recorded whose cells these are; they may come from a transplant donor. Sequenced input: blood, either unsorted or a sorted T cell fraction (not recorded which). The DNA for the CDR3 is TGTGCCAGCAGCTTAACGGAGGGAGGGGCCGATGAGCAGTTCTTC. The encoded protein is CASSLTEGGADEQFF.